These 2 T cell receptor beta chains came from one sample sequenced in a study of shared clonotypes between healthy human individuals. The data were produced by immunoSEQ multiplex PCR, yet TCRdb's version contains in-frame clones alone and is incomplete. The table lists fewer than 2.5 million clones, 93% of them singletons, with 0.36% in the top ten. Sequenced material: naive CD4+ T cells from PBMCs. Subset meaning: CD45RA+ positively selected. All receptors derive from a man younger than 30 in good health. Some clones in this sample may be carry-over from other donors' samples.

V and J are TRBV6-6 and TRBJ2-1, with D maybe TRBD1 (5 bases). This CDR3 region has 15 residues. Between the trimmed V and J ends, which lost 6 bases and 0 bases, there was a span of 12 bases. Germline V CDR1 and CDR2: MNHNY, SVGAGI (reference sequence). The CDR3 is CASRSDSYSYNEQFF. CDR3 nucleotides: TGTGCCAGCAGGTCCGACAGCTACTCCTACAATGAGCAGTTCTTC.

This chain links TRBV2 with TRBJ1-5; D remains unclear. The CDR3 extends over 14 amino acids. The V gene lost 7 bases and the J gene lost 0 bases, with 10 bases spanning the gap. CDR1 is SNHLY, CDR2 FYNNEI, per germline. For the CDR3, the DNA is TGTGCCAGCACCGAGACACTTAGCAATCAGCCCCAGCATTTT. Protein: CASTETLSNQPQHF.